The 5 T cell receptor beta chains below all came from one sample that was sequenced in a study of T-cell reconstitution after alpha-beta-depleted transplantation in children. TCRbeta library construction was performed incorporating unique molecular identifiers. MiXCR, applied by TCRdb to the PCR reads, yields one record per CDR3 protein. This sample yields 350,000 to 400,000 distinct CDR3 sequences, of which around 21% are seen a single time; around 3.9% belongs to the top ten. The sequenced sample was PBMCs from the stem cell graft donor, obtained from the stem cell graft. The receptors were gathered from a human donor who donated a stem cell graft to a child with acute myeloid leukemia.

The rearrangement joins TRBV28 to TRBJ2-7; 8 positions match TRBD2. The ends lost 6 bases at V and 3 bases at J; junction bases unmatched: 22. CDR1 and CDR2 (germline): MDHEN, SYDVKM. CDR3 size: 19 residues. The CDR3, as DNA: TGTGCCAGCAGCCCATTATATCGGGAGGGTGTATTATCAATCTACGAGCAGTACTTC. It translates to CASSPLYREGVLSIYEQYF.

Many counts were recorded for this clonotype. This chain connects TRBV29-1 to TRBJ2-7; D is unresolved. This CDR3 region has 11 residues. In germline, CDR1 is SQVTM, CDR2 ANQGSEA. Between the trimmed V and J ends, which lost 6 bases and 2 bases, there was a span of 8 bases. This chain's CDR3 is CSVSGPYEQYF. The CDR3 region has the DNA TGCAGCGTCTCCGGACCCTACGAGCAGTACTTC.

Ten or more counts support this clonotype. The V call is TRBV12-3 or TRBV12-4, the J call TRBJ2-1; no clear D. V was clipped by 6 bases and J by 0 bases, with 15 bases between them. This CDR3 is 16 amino acids long. CDR3 nucleotides: TGTGCCAGCAGCCGAGCTCTGTCCAGCTCCTACAATGAGCAGTTCTTC. Residues: CASSRALSSSYNEQFF.

This rearrangement joins TRBV9 to TRBJ2-2, with 12 bases fitting TRBD1. The CDR3 length is 16 residues. The ends lost 3 bases at V and 6 bases at J; junction bases unmatched: 6. CDR1 and CDR2 from the germline V gene are SGDLS and YYNGEE. The CDR3 loop is CASSGQGQGAPGELFF. In DNA, the CDR3 is TGTGCCAGCAGCGGGCAGGGACAGGGGGCTCCCGGGGAGCTGTTTTTT.

This chain joins TRBV28 and TRBJ2-1; 10 nucleotides agree with TRBD2. Looked up from germline, CDR1 is MDHEN and CDR2 is SYDVKM. Losses at the gene ends were 7 bases for V and 9 bases for J; bases not matched to a gene: 9. The CDR3 is made up of 14 amino acids. This CDR3 reads CASTEREGPREQFF. The CDR3 DNA sequence: TGTGCCAGCACCGAGCGGGAGGGCCCCCGTGAGCAGTTCTTC.